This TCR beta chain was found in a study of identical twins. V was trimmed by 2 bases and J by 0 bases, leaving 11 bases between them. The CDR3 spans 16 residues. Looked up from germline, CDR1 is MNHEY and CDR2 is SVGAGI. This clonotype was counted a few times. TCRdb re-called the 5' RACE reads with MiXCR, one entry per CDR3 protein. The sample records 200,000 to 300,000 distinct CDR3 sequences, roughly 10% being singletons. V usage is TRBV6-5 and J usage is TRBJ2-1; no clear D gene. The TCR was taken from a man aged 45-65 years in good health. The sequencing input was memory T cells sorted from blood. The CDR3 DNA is TGTGCCAGCAGTTACGAGCCGACGAGCTCCTACAATGAGCAGTTCTTC. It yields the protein CASSYEPTSSYNEQFF.